The clone carrying this TCR beta chain was recorded a few times. The antigen is unknown. The germline V gene has CDR1 MNHEY and CDR2 SMNVEV (reference sequence). CDR3 length equals 13 residues. Trimming pared 5 bases from V and 4 bases from J, leaving 11 bases between. The data derive from a study of CD8 T cells in ankylosing spondylitis. TCRdb independently ran MiXCR on the 5' RACE reads; one entry per CDR3 protein. The sample includes 250,000 to 350,000 distinct CDR3 sequences, 15% to 20% seen only once; the top ten take less than 9%. Study results and caveats: Seemingly distinctive of ankylosing spondylitis blood was a TCR beta motif formed by eight highly homologous variants. Disease-linked clones reportedly concentrated significantly in matched ankylosing spondylitis synovial fluid.

This clonotype was sampled from a male donor with ankylosing spondylitis or in good health (not recorded which). Sequences were obtained from blood, either unsorted or a sorted T cell fraction (not recorded which). This rearrangement joins TRBV27 to TRBJ1-1; the D gene is possibly TRBD1 (5 bases). The CDR3 protein is CASSEQGTTEAFF. CDR3 DNA: TGTGCCAGCAGTGAGCAGGGTACCACTGAAGCTTTCTTT.